The 32 T cell receptor beta chains below come from one sample, sequenced in a study of blood T cells in healthy people across ages. For the second PCR, which ran for 7 to 11 cycles, a sample-barcoded 5' primer and a J-beta primer mix were used. TCRdb processed the 5' RACE reads anew with MiXCR; each CDR3 protein has one entry. The data hold hundreds of thousands of distinct CDR3 sequences, with approximately 49% observed a single time. Sequenced sample: blood. These receptors all come from a woman in her fifties or sixties in good health.

This clonotype was observed at least ten times. This chain links TRBV4-2 with TRBJ1-2; D might be TRBD1 (6 bases). CDR1 is LGHNA, CDR2 YNFKEQ, per germline. The CDR3 is 15 amino acids. The V gene lost 1 base and the J gene lost 0 bases, with 9 bases spanning the gap. The CDR3 region has the DNA TGTGCCAGCAGCCAAGGACAGGCCCCTAACTATGGCTACACCTTC. This codes for CASSQGQAPNYGYTF.

This clonotype was seen a few times. The chain carries TRBV20-1 and TRBJ2-1, with D hard to call. The CDR3 loop spans 16 amino acids. The V end lost 0 bases, the J end lost 3 bases, and 15 bases lay between the germline ends. Germline values: CDR1 DFQATT, CDR2 SNEGSKA (reference sequence). The CDR3 sequence is CSARDIGLINYNEQFF. CDR3 in DNA: TGCAGTGCTAGAGACATCGGTCTGATAAACTACAATGAGCAGTTCTTC.

This clonotype was seen many times. The chain has TRBV6-4 and TRBJ2-1; TRBD2 might be the D (6 bases). The CDR3 spans 16 residues. Deletions cut 1 base from V and 0 bases from J, with 10 bases between. The germline gives CDR1 MRHNA, CDR2 SNTAGT. CDR3 residues: CASSDWPTSSYNEQFF. CDR3 DNA sequence: TGTGCCAGCAGTGACTGGCCGACTAGCTCCTACAATGAGCAGTTCTTC.

Here the CDR3 reads CASRRTGKEETQYF. The CDR3 nucleotides read TGTGCCAGCAGACGGACAGGGAAGGAGGAGACCCAGTACTTC. The chain is built from TRBV28 and TRBJ2-7; 8 positions match TRBD1. The tail of the sequence fits TRBJ2-5 better, so the J call may be wrong. CDR3 length: 14 amino acids. From germline, CDR1 is MDHEN and CDR2 SYDVKM.

The chain uses TRBV20-1 and TRBJ2-4, with D possibly matching TRBD1 (6 bases). The DNA end is more similar to TRBJ2-7, so the J call may be wrong. The CDR3 has 13 amino acids. CDR1 DFQATT and CDR2 SNEGSKA come from the germline V gene (reference sequence). The CDR3 DNA is TGCAGTGCTAGGAGGGACATAACCTACGAGCAGTACTTC. Protein sequence: CSARRDITYEQYF.

This clonotype was counted only a few times. The chain carries TRBV20-1 and TRBJ2-4; D is uncertain. The DNA end is a closer match to TRBJ2-5, so the J assignment may be wrong. The CDR3 spans 16 residues. Germline V gene data show CDR1 as DFQATT and CDR2 as SNEGSKA (reference sequence). Here the CDR3 DNA reads TGCAGTGCTGAAGAATTACAGCGAAGAACGGGAGAGACCCAGTACTTC. Translating gives CSAEELQRRTGETQYF.

This clonotype was counted only a few times. The chain links TRBV12-3 or TRBV12-4 to TRBJ2-3, with 8 bases lining up with TRBD2. Unmatched junction bases numbered 9, after V lost 3 bases and J lost 10 bases. The CDR3 extends over 14 amino acids. CDR3 loop: CASSLGGRPGSQYF. The CDR3 DNA is TGTGCCAGCAGTTTGGGCGGGAGGCCGGGATCGCAGTATTTT.

The chain combines TRBV7-9 with TRBJ2-2, with TRBD2 identical over 7 bases. The CDR3 extends over 18 amino acids. J was trimmed by 1 base and V by 5 bases; bases with no gene match: 13. CDR1 and CDR2 from the germline V gene are SEHNR and FQNEAQ (reference sequence). The CDR3, as DNA: TGTGCCAGCAGCCGGCATGGCCGACTAGCCGAGAACACCGGGGAGCTGTTTTTT. It specifies CASSRHGRLAENTGELFF.

The chain employs TRBV27 and TRBJ2-7; tentatively, D is TRBD1 (5 bases). V shed 4 bases and J shed 7 bases, with 17 bases lying between them. Germline-derived CDR1 and CDR2 are MNHEY and SMNVEV (reference sequence). This CDR3 contains 14 residues. CDR3 DNA: TGTGCCAGCAGTTCCCTAGGGGCAAGGAATGAGCAGTACTTC. This codes for CASSSLGARNEQYF.

The chain is built from TRBV2 and TRBJ2-3; the match to TRBD2 covers 9 bases. Trimming cost V 5 bases and J 1 base; bases outside gene matches: 1. The CDR3 runs to 14 residues. The germline V gene has CDR1 SNHLY and CDR2 FYNNEI. CDR3 DNA: TGTGCCAGCAGTTGGACTAGCGGCACAGATACGCAGTATTTT. It translates to CASSWTSGTDTQYF. The full variable domain, rest sourced from reference TRBV2 and TRBJ2-3, is EPEVTQTPSHQVTQMGQEVILRCVPISNHLYFYWYRQILGQKVEFLVSFYNNEISEKSEIFDDQFSVERPDGSNFTLKIRSTKLEDSAMYFCASSWTSGTDTQYFGPGTRLTVL.

This CDR3 reads CAWLGGPYEYNEQYF. The CDR3 DNA reads as TGTGCCTGGCTTGGAGGGCCGTATGAATACAATGAGCAGTACTTC. This chain uses TRBV30 with TRBJ2-5; tentatively, D is TRBD2 (6 bases). Per the germline V gene, CDR1 is GTSNPN and CDR2 is SVGIG (reference sequence). With 5 bases removed from V and 11 bases from J, the gap between germline ends came to 27 bases. This CDR3 is built from 15 residues.

The chain combines TRBV7-2 with TRBJ2-7; tentative D call: TRBD1 (6 bases). V lost 3 bases and J 6 bases, leaving 12 bases between the germline ends. Per germline, CDR1 SGHTA and CDR2 FQGNSA. The CDR3 consists of 13 residues. CDR3 region: CASSFTGLGEQYF. CDR3 DNA: TGTGCCAGCAGCTTCACAGGGTTAGGCGAGCAGTACTTC. Variable domain in full (rest from reference TRBV7-2 and TRBJ2-7): GAGVSQSPSNKVTEKGKDVELRCDPISGHTALYWYRQSLGQGLEFLIYFQGNSAPDKSGLPSDRFSAERTGGSVSTLTIQRTQQEDSAVYLCASSFTGLGEQYFGPGTRLTVT.

The rearrangement joins TRBV7-9 to TRBJ2-7; perhaps TRBD1 as D (6 bases). The germline V gene encodes CDR1 SEHNR and CDR2 FQNEAQ (reference sequence). The V end was cut by 2 bases, the J end by 5 bases, with 7 bases between. The CDR3 runs to 12 residues. CDR3 nucleotides: TGTGCCAGCAGCTTATGGGGGCACGAGCAGTACTTC. Residues: CASSLWGHEQYF.

The chain has TRBV2 and TRBJ1-5, with D hard to call. This CDR3 has 12 amino acids. V dropped 3 bases and J dropped 4 bases, with 4 bases sitting between them. Germline assignment: CDR1 SNHLY and CDR2 FYNNEI. As DNA, the CDR3 is TGTGCCAGCAGTGAGGGGAATCAGCCCCAGCATTTT. Its protein is CASSEGNQPQHF.

CDR3 residues: CASSSLTGTGRDGYTF. CDR3 nucleotides: TGTGCCAGCAGTTCACTTACCGGGACAGGGAGAGACGGCTACACCTTC. This chain uses TRBV27 with TRBJ1-2, with TRBD1 matching over 9 bases. Germline trimming cut 4 bases from V and 8 bases from J; bases unmatched to any gene: 14. This CDR3 has 16 amino acids. Germline assignment: CDR1 MNHEY and CDR2 SMNVEV (reference sequence).

This sequence joins TRBV6-2 or TRBV6-3 and TRBJ2-7; 7 bases match TRBD1. V lost 2 bases to trimming and J lost 1 base; unmatched junction nucleotides: 2. Germline V gives CDR1 MNHEY, CDR2 SVGEGT. CDR3 size: 14 residues. DNA of the CDR3: TGTGCCAGCAGTTACGGGACAGAGTCCTACGAGCAGTACTTC. Its protein product is CASSYGTESYEQYF.

V gene TRBV6-1 combines with J gene TRBJ1-2, with 11 bases aligning to TRBD1. The CDR3 loop spans 15 amino acids. J lost 8 bases, V lost 7 bases, and 12 bases had no gene match. Germline V gives CDR1 MNHNS, CDR2 SASEGT. The CDR3 sequence: CASIRRTGGPQGYTF. The CDR3 nucleotides are TGTGCCAGCATCCGCAGGACAGGGGGCCCACAAGGCTACACCTTC.

This clonotype showed up just a few times. The chain uses TRBV9 and TRBJ1-2, with D possibly being TRBD1 (5 bases). CDR3 length: 14 amino acids. Trimming removed 8 bases at V and 0 bases at J, with 14 bases between. Germline assignment: CDR1 SGDLS and CDR2 YYNGEE. CDR3 DNA sequence: TGTGCCAGTACCAGGGATGCGGCTAACTATGGCTACACCTTC. It is translated as CASTRDAANYGYTF.

This clonotype came up a few times. The J gene is TRBJ2-3, the V gene TRBV7-2, with D unclear. V shed 1 base and J shed 6 bases, with 11 bases lying between them. This CDR3 has 14 residues. Germline CDR1 reads SGHTA; CDR2 reads FQGNSA. As DNA, the CDR3 is TGTGCCAGCAGCTTAGTACCCCTCGGCGATACGCAGTATTTT. It is translated as CASSLVPLGDTQYF.

This clonotype occurred a few times. The V call is TRBV5-1, the J call TRBJ1-4; 10 bases map to TRBD1. J gave up 5 bases and V 4 bases, and 5 bases lay outside the gene matches. There are 15 residues in the CDR3. Per the germline V gene, CDR1 is SGHRS and CDR2 is YFSETQ. CDR3 coding DNA: TGCGCCAGCAGCCTGACAGGGGGCTTGAATGAAAAACTGTTTTTT. This sequence encodes CASSLTGGLNEKLFF.

This clonotype was seen a few times. This chain joins TRBV7-2 and TRBJ2-3; 11 bases agree with TRBD2. This CDR3 is 18 amino acids long. Germline CDR1 and CDR2: SGHTA and FQGNSA. V lost 2 bases to trimming and J lost 8 bases; unmatched junction nucleotides: 15. The CDR3 nucleotides are TGTGCCAGCAGCTTACTCCCTCGGGCTAGCGGGAGGTGGGGTACGCAGTATTTT. Translation: CASSLLPRASGRWGTQYF.

In its sample, this clonotype was seen a few times. As DNA, the CDR3 is TGTGCCAGCAGTTACCGGGACAGGGATAGTGAAGCTTTCTTT. Translating gives CASSYRDRDSEAFF. The rearrangement links TRBV6-2 or TRBV6-3 to TRBJ1-1, with 9 positions matching TRBD1. This CDR3 has 14 residues. Germline-derived CDR1 and CDR2 are MNHEY and SVGEGT. The junction had 5 bases not matched to a gene; V was cut back by 2 bases and J by 7 bases.

This clonotype was seen only a few times. The V gene is TRBV20-1, the J gene TRBJ1-4; D remains unclear. CDR1 is DFQATT, CDR2 SNEGSKA, per germline (reference sequence). V was trimmed by 6 bases and J by 0 bases, leaving 11 bases between them. CDR3 length: 14 residues. CDR3 DNA sequence: TGCAGTGCCCTATTCACCCCAACTAATGAAAAACTGTTTTTT. It encodes CSALFTPTNEKLFF.

V and J are TRBV7-2 and TRBJ2-1; D gene ambiguous. This CDR3 contains 13 residues. Trimming took 5 bases from V and 3 from J, leaving 8 bases between them. Germline V gene data show CDR1 as SGHTA and CDR2 as FQGNSA. The CDR3 coding sequence is TGTGCCAGCAGCCCTAGTTTCTACAATGAGCAGTTCTTC. Its protein is CASSPSFYNEQFF.

The table lists this clonotype with a few counts. J is TRBJ2-7 and V is TRBV15; D is perhaps TRBD1 (6 bases). Trimming left V 0 bases short and J 5 bases short, with 14 bases between. This CDR3 has 15 amino acids. Germline lookup yields CDR1 LNHNV and CDR2 YYDKDF (reference sequence). CDR3 in amino acids: CATSRDLADSHEQYF. The CDR3 DNA reads TGTGCCACCAGCAGAGATTTGGCGGACAGCCACGAGCAGTACTTC.

The chain couples TRBV10-3 to TRBJ1-1; no definite D call. Germline-derived CDR1 and CDR2 are ENHRY and SYGVKD. This CDR3 is 16 amino acids long. The V and J ends lost 4 bases and 0 bases respectively, with 15 bases between them. In nucleotides, the CDR3 is TGTGCCATCAGTGGCCCTCCAGGAGGGCTGAACACTGAAGCTTTCTTT. Protein product: CAISGPPGGLNTEAFF.

In this sample, this clonotype turned up many times. The rearrangement links TRBV7-9 to TRBJ2-3, with a tentative D call TRBD2 (6 bases). The V gene's germline CDR1 is SEHNR and CDR2 FQNEAQ (reference sequence). Trimming stripped 5 bases from V and 0 bases from J, with 15 bases between. The CDR3 is 16 residues long. The CDR3 loop reads CASSPRDFPSTDTQYF. In DNA, the CDR3 is TGTGCCAGCAGCCCAAGGGACTTCCCTAGCACAGATACGCAGTATTTT.

V usage is TRBV20-1 and J usage is TRBJ1-5; 9 nucleotides agree with TRBD1. V gave up 2 bases and J gave up 5 bases; unmatched junction bases: 7. The CDR3 covers 15 residues. CDR1 and CDR2 (germline): DFQATT, SNEGSKA (reference sequence). The CDR3 reads CSARPWDRADQPQHF. The CDR3 DNA sequence: TGCAGTGCTAGACCCTGGGACAGGGCGGATCAGCCCCAGCATTTT.

This clonotype was counted at least ten times. The rearrangement joins TRBV18 to TRBJ2-7; D possibly matches TRBD1 or TRBD2 (5 bases each). CDR1 is KGHSH and CDR2 is LQKENI in the germline V gene. The CDR3 sequence is 14 residues long. With 3 bases removed from V and 10 bases from J, the gap between germline ends came to 19 bases. As DNA, the CDR3 is TGTGCCAGCTCACCCAGGGAGAAGATAGGAACCCAGTACTTC. Translation: CASSPREKIGTQYF.

The chain has TRBV11-1 and TRBJ2-6; perhaps TRBD2 as D (5 bases). CDR1 is SGHAT and CDR2 is FQDESV in the germline V gene (reference sequence). Deletions cut 2 bases from V and 4 bases from J, with 9 bases between. The length of the CDR3 is 15 residues. The CDR3 region is CASSLLEAGANVLTF. Written as DNA, the CDR3 is TGTGCCAGCAGCTTATTGGAGGCAGGGGCCAACGTCCTGACTTTC.

In its sample, this clonotype was seen a few times. The J gene is TRBJ2-5, the V gene TRBV24-1, with 9 nucleotides matching TRBD2. Germline lookup yields CDR1 KGHDR and CDR2 SFDVKD. The J segment lost 3 bases and the V segment lost 3 bases, leaving 4 bases of the junction unmatched. The CDR3 is 15 amino acids. The CDR3 loop is CATSDGGRAEETQYF. The CDR3 DNA reads TGTGCCACCAGTGATGGCGGGAGGGCAGAAGAGACCCAGTACTTC.

The rearrangement uses TRBV10-3 and TRBJ2-5; tentatively, D is TRBD1 (6 bases). Germline CDR1 is ENHRY and CDR2 is SYGVKD. The CDR3 sequence is 14 residues long. V lost 3 bases and J lost 11, with 19 bases in between. The CDR3: CAISDPGTSQRQYF. The DNA of the CDR3 is TGTGCCATCAGTGACCCCGGGACATCTCAGAGGCAGTACTTC.